This TCR beta chain was captured by sequencing in a study of blood T cell repertoires in COVID-19. In the study overall: Acute and convalescent COVID-19 specimens originated in the United States, Italy and Spain.

Data came from immunoSEQ multiplex PCR; TCRdb stores just in-frame clones and leaves some out. The sample has a few hundred thousand clones, around four fifths seen once; the top ten hold under 5%. Living in 24 US areas, the participants were between roughly 18 and 90 years of age. The source is a man aged 30 to 45 with acute COVID-19. Sequencing was carried out using PBMCs or T cells enriched from blood (not recorded which).

The CDR3 region is CASSPPGQGGEAFF. CDR3 DNA sequence: TGTGCCAGCAGCCCTCCCGGACAGGGGGGTGAAGCTTTCTTT. The chain employs TRBV7-9 and TRBJ1-1; 10 bases agree with TRBD1. This CDR3 is 14 amino acids long. CDR1 and CDR2 (germline): SEHNR, FQNEAQ (reference sequence). V shed 5 bases, J shed 7 bases, and the junction held 7 bases outside the gene matches.